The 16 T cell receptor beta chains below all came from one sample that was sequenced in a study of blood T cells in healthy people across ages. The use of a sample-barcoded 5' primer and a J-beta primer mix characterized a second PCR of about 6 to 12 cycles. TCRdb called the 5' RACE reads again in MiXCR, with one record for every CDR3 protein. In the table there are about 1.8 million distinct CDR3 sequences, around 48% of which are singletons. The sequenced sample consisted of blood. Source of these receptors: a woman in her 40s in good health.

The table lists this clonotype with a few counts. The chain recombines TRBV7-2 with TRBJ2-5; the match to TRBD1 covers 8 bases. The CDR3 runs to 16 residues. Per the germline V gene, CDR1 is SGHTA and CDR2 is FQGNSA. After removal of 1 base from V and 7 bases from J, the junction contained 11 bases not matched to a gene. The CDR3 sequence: CASSLEQGQVDGTQYF. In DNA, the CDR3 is TGTGCCAGCAGCTTAGAACAGGGACAGGTTGATGGGACCCAGTACTTC.

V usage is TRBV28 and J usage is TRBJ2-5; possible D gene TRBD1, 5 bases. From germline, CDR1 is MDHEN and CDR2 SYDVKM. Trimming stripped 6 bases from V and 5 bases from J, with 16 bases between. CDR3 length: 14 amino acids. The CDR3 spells CASRLRQGRETQYF. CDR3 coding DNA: TGTGCCAGCAGATTACGTCAGGGTCGGGAGACCCAGTACTTC. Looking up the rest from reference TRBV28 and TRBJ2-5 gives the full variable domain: DVKVTQSSRYLVKRTGEKVFLECVQDMDHENMFWYRQDPGLGLRLIYFSYDVKMKEKGDIPEGYSVSREKKERFSLILESASTNQTSMYLCASRLRQGRETQYFGPGTRLLVL.

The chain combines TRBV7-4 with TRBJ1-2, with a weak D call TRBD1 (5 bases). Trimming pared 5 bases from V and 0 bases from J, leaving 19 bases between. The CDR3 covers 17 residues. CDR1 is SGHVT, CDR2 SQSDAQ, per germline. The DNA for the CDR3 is TGTGCCAGCAGCCCTAATGGGGGGGGTACAGCTAACTATGGCTACACCTTC. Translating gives CASSPNGGGTANYGYTF.

The CDR3 DNA follows: TGTGCCATCAGGGACACAGGGGGCTATGGCTACACCTTC. Translating gives CAIRDTGGYGYTF. The V and J genes are TRBV10-3 and TRBJ1-2, with TRBD1 matching over 8 bases. V lost 6 bases to trimming and J lost 4 bases; unmatched junction nucleotides: 4. Germline CDR1 ENHRY, CDR2 SYGVKD. The CDR3 spans 13 residues.

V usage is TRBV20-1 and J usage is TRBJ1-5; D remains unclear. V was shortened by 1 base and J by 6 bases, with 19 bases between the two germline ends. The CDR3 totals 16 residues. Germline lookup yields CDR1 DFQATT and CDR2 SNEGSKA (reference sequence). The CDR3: CSARGFGTDRSQPQHF. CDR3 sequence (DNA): TGCAGTGCTAGAGGATTCGGCACAGATCGGAGTCAGCCCCAGCATTTT.

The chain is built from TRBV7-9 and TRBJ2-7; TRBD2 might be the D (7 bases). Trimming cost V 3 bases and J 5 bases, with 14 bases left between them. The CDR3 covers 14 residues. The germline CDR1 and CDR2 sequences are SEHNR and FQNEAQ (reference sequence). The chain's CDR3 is CASSFREGGHEQYF. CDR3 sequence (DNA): TGTGCCAGCAGCTTTAGGGAGGGGGGACACGAGCAGTACTTC.

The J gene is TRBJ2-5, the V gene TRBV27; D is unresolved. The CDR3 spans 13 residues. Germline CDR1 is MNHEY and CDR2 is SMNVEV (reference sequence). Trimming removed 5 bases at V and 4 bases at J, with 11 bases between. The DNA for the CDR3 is TGTGCCAGCAGTGTTGGGCGGATAGAGACCCAGTACTTC. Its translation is CASSVGRIETQYF.

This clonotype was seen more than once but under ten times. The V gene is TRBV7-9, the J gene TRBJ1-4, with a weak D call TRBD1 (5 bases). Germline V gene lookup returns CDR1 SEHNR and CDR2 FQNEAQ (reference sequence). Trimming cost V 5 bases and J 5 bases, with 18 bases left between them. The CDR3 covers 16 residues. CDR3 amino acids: CASSPYAGRENEKLFF. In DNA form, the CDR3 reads TGTGCCAGCAGCCCCTACGCGGGACGGGAAAATGAAAAACTGTTTTTT.

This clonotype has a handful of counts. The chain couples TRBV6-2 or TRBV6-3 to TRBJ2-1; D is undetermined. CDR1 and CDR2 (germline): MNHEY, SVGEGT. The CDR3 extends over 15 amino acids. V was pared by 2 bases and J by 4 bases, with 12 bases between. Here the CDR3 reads CASSYRIQFYNEQFF. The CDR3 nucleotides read TGTGCCAGCAGTTACAGGATACAGTTTTACAATGAGCAGTTCTTC.

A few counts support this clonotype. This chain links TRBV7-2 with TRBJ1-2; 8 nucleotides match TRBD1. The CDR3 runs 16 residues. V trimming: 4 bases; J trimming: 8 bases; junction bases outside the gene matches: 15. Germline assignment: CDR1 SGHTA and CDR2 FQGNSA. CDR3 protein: CASSSPGQALGRGYTF. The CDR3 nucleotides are TGTGCCAGCAGCTCTCCGGGACAGGCTCTAGGGCGGGGCTACACCTTC.

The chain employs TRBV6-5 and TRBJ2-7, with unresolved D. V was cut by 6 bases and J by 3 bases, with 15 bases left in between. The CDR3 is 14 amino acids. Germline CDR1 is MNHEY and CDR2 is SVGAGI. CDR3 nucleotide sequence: TGTGCCAGCAGGCCGACCGGTAGGTACTACGAGCAGTACTTC. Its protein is CASRPTGRYYEQYF.

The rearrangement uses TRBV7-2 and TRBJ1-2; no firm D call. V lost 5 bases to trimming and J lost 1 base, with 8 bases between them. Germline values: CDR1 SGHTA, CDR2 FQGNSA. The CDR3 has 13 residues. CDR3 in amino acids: CASSDKNNYGYTF. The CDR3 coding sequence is TGTGCCAGCAGCGACAAGAATAACTATGGCTACACCTTC.

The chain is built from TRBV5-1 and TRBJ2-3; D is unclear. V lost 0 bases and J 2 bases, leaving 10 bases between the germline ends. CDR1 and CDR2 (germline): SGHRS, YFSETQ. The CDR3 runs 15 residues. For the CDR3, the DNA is TGCGCCAGCAGCTTGGTGGTAGTCGCCACAGATACGCAGTATTTT. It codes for CASSLVVVATDTQYF.

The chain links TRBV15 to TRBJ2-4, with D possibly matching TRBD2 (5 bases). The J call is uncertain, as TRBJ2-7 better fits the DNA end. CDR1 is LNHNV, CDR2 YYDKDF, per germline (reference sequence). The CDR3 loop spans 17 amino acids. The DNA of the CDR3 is TGTGCCACCAGCAGAGATCGAGTACTAGTCGGAGCCTACGAGCAGTACTTC. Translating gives CATSRDRVLVGAYEQYF.

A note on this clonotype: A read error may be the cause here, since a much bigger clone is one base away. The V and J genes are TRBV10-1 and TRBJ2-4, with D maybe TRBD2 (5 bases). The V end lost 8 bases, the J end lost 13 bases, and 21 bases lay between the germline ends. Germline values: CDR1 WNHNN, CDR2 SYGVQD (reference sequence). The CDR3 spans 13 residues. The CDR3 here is CASGGPTTREQYF. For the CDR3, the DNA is TGCGCCAGCGGAGGCCCCACTACGAGGGAGCAGTACTTC.

The chain's CDR3 is CATSDTNGVQRQFF. DNA of the CDR3: TGTGCCACCAGTGATACAAACGGCGTCCAGAGGCAGTTCTTC. The chain uses TRBV24-1 and TRBJ2-1; no firm D call. Germline loops: CDR1 KGHDR, CDR2 SFDVKD. V lost 3 bases and J lost 12, with 17 bases in between. CDR3 length equals 14 residues.